The following is a T cell receptor (beta chain) sequence with its context. Antigen unknown. The sample is drawn from a study of OX40 agonist ivuxolimab in advanced cancers. Turning to the study itself: Each dose-escalation patient presented with hepatocellular carcinoma, melanoma, renal cell or head and neck cancer. Mean age approximately 59 years, range about 20 to 90; roughly 80% male.

The protocol was immunoSEQ multiplex PCR, while the TCRdb copy is restricted to in-frame clones and leaves out a portion. The sample comprises 30,000 or so clones, roughly 82% of which are singletons, and 20% to 25% rests with the top ten. Study-wide results and caveats: In CD8+ T cells, expanded clones were on average more numerous than in CD4+. In the 0.1-3.0 mg/kg groups, partial responders showed among the lowest expansion.

Trimming took 0 bases from V and 3 from J, leaving 9 bases between them. CDR1 and CDR2 from the germline V gene are LGHNA and YNFKEQ. The CDR3 spans 15 residues. This chain links TRBV4-2 with TRBJ2-1; D call uncertain. This sample comprised CD4+ or CD8+ T cells sorted from blood, obtained in a trial of the OX40 agonist ivuxolimab. The sequence derives from an adult with an advanced solid tumor such as melanoma, head and neck, liver or kidney cancer. CDR3 residues: CASSQDARLYNEQFF. The CDR3 DNA reads as TGTGCCAGCAGCCAAGACGCCAGACTCTACAATGAGCAGTTCTTC.